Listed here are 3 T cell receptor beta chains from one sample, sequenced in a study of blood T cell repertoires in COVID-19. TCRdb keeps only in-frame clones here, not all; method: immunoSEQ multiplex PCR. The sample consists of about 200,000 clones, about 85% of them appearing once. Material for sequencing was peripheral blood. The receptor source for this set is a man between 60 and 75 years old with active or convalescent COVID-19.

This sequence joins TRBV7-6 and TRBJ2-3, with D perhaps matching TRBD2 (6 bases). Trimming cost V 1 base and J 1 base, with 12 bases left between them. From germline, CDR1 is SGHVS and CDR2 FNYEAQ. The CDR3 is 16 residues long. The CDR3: CASSLVSRGGTDTQYF. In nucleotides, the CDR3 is TGTGCCAGCAGCTTAGTTAGTCGCGGGGGCACAGATACGCAGTATTTT.

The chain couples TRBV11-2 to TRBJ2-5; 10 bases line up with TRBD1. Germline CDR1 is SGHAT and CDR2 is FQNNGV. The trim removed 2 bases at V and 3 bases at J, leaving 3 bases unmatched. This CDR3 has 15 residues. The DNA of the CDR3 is TGTGCCAGCAGCTTACAAGGGACAGGGGAAGAGACCCAGTACTTC. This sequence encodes CASSLQGTGEETQYF.

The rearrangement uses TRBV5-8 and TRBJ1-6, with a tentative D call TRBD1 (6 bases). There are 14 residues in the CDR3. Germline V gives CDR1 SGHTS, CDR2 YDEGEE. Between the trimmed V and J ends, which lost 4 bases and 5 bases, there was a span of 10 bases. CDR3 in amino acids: CASSKDRHNSPLHF. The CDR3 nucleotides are TGTGCCAGCAGCAAGGACAGACATAATTCACCCCTCCACTTT. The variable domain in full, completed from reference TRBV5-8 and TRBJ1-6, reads EAGVTQSPTHLIKTRGQQATLRCSPISGHTSVYWYQQALGLGLQFLLWYDEGEERNRGNFPPRFSGRQFPNYSSELNVNALELEDSALYLCASSKDRHNSPLHFGNGTRLTVT.